These T cell receptor beta chains were read from a single sample in a study of shared clonotypes between healthy human individuals. Produced via immunoSEQ multiplex PCR; TCRdb's table is partial and in-frame only. The repertoire holds around 1 million clones, with over 60% as singletons. The sample consisted of memory CD4+ T cells sorted from blood. Receptor source: a man aged 18-30 years in good health. Each CDR3 is given with its conserved first and last residue. The D gene is left open where the match is weak. Expanded clones are given a class, and other clones once, few, many or no size at all.

V: TRBV7-9; size: -; D: -; J: TRBJ2-6; DNA: TGTGCCAGCAGCCGGGACTTCCTCCTCTCTGGGGCCAACGTCCTGACTTTC; CDR3: CASSRDFLLSGANVLTF
V: TRBV27; size: -; D: -; J: TRBJ1-3; DNA: TGTGCCAGCCAATCCGAGGGAGGAAACACCATATATTTT; CDR3: CASQSEGGNTIYF
V: TRBV6-6; size: -; D: TRBD1; J: TRBJ1-1; DNA: TGTGCCAGCAGTTACTTCGGGCAGGGGGTAAGGGCTTTCTTT; CDR3: CASSYFGQGVRAFF
V: TRBV30; size: once; D: TRBD2; J: TRBJ2-7; DNA: TGTGCCTGGAGTGGGCTAGCGGGAGTAGGCGAGCAGTACTTC; CDR3: CAWSGLAGVGEQYF
V: TRBV6-6; size: -; D: -; J: TRBJ2-5; DNA: TGTGCCAGCAGATCCAGGGACCCACAAGAGACCCAGTACTTC; CDR3: CASRSRDPQETQYF
V: TRBV18; size: -; D: -; J: TRBJ2-2; DNA: TGTGCCAGCTCACCACGGCTAGCGCTCAACACCGGGGAGCTGTTTTTT; CDR3: CASSPRLALNTGELFF
V: TRBV5-4; size: few; D: -; J: TRBJ2-3; DNA: TGTGCCAGCCAAGTAAGGGGGGGCACAGATACGCAGTATTTT; CDR3: CASQVRGGTDTQYF
V: TRBV7-3; size: few; D: -; J: TRBJ2-5; DNA: TGTGCCAGCAGCCCCACCACCCGGGGCGCAGAGACCCAGTACTTC; CDR3: CASSPTTRGAETQYF
V: TRBV6-5; size: -; D: -; J: TRBJ2-3; DNA: TGTGCCAGCAGTTACATTGGCGGATACACAGATACGCAGTATTTT; CDR3: CASSYIGGYTDTQYF
V: TRBV18; size: -; D: TRBD1; J: TRBJ1-3; DNA: TGTGCCAGCTCGCACACAGGGGGCTCTGGAAACACCATATATTTT; CDR3: CASSHTGGSGNTIYF
V: TRBV5-4; size: -; D: -; J: TRBJ1-4; DNA: TGTGCCAGCAGCTTAAAGGGGGTGGTGAATGAAAAACTGTTTTTT; CDR3: CASSLKGVVNEKLFF
V: TRBV7-2; size: -; D: -; J: TRBJ1-1; DNA: TGTGCCAGCAGTTCGGTTGTAGGGTCGGTCACTGAAGCTTTCTTT; CDR3: CASSSVVGSVTEAFF
V: TRBV5-6; size: -; D: -; J: TRBJ2-2; DNA: TGTGCCAGCAGCTTGCGGACAGTTTCATGGACCGGGGAGCTGTTTTTT; CDR3: CASSLRTVSWTGELFF
V: TRBV18; size: few; D: -; J: TRBJ2-7; DNA: TGTGCCAGCTCATCCGGTGGGGGCTCTGGACCCTACGAGCAGTACTTC; CDR3: CASSSGGGSGPYEQYF
V: TRBV6-5; size: once; D: TRBD2; J: TRBJ2-7; DNA: TGTGCCAGCTGGGCGGGGACTAGCTCCTACGAGCAGTACTTC; CDR3: CASWAGTSSYEQYF
V: TRBV5-1; size: -; D: TRBD1; J: TRBJ2-7; DNA: TGCGCCAGCAGTCGCGGACAGGGTCGAGAGCAGTACTTC; CDR3: CASSRGQGREQYF
V: TRBV28; size: -; D: -; J: TRBJ1-5; DNA: TGTGCCAGCAGTTTGGGGAAAAGCAATCAGCCCCAGCATTTT; CDR3: CASSLGKSNQPQHF
V: TRBV4-1; size: -; D: TRBD2; J: TRBJ2-3; DNA: TGCGCCAGCAGCCAAGAGGACCCGAGCGGGACGGCAGATACGCAGTATTTT; CDR3: CASSQEDPSGTADTQYF
V: TRBV7-6; size: -; D: -; J: TRBJ2-5; DNA: TGTGCCAGCAGCCCGGGCCCGGCGGAGACCCAGTACTTC; CDR3: CASSPGPAETQYF
V: TRBV7-2; size: -; D: TRBD2; J: TRBJ2-1; DNA: TGTGCCAGCAGAGTAGCGGGAGGGCCGGGTGGTGAGCAGTTCTTC; CDR3: CASRVAGGPGGEQFF
V: TRBV27; size: once; D: -; J: TRBJ2-7; DNA: TGTGCCAGCAGTTTCTTCCCCACTTACGAGCAGTACTTC; CDR3: CASSFFPTYEQYF
V: TRBV18; size: -; D: -; J: TRBJ2-1; DNA: TGTGCCAGCTCACCGACGGATGGTGAGCAGTTCTTC; CDR3: CASSPTDGEQFF
V: TRBV27; size: -; D: -; J: TRBJ2-7; DNA: TGTGCCAGCAGCCTGAAAAACGGCTACGAGCAGTACTTC; CDR3: CASSLKNGYEQYF
V: TRBV6-1; size: -; D: -; J: TRBJ1-1; DNA: TGTGCCAGCAGTGAAGGAAGAACTGAAGCTTTCTTT; CDR3: CASSEGRTEAFF
V: TRBV28; size: once; D: -; J: TRBJ2-7; DNA: TGTGCCACCTCCCAGAGGGTTCCCTACGAGCAGTACTTC; CDR3: CATSQRVPYEQYF
V: TRBV19; size: -; D: -; J: TRBJ1-6; DNA: TGTGCCAGTAGTACACAGACAGACGGGAATTCACCCCTCCACTTT; CDR3: CASSTQTDGNSPLHF
V: TRBV28; size: -; D: TRBD1; J: TRBJ1-5; DNA: TGTGCCAGCAGTCCCGGGACAGGGACGAATCAGCCCCAGCATTTT; CDR3: CASSPGTGTNQPQHF
V: TRBV28; size: few; D: TRBD1; J: TRBJ1-5; DNA: TGTGCCAGCCGATCACCTGGACAGGTCAATCAGCCCCAGCATTTT; CDR3: CASRSPGQVNQPQHF
V: TRBV28; size: -; D: -; J: TRBJ1-6; DNA: TGTGCCAGCAGCCTACTTTGGGTTTCACCCCTCCACTTT; CDR3: CASSLLWVSPLHF
V: TRBV7-2; size: -; D: -; J: TRBJ2-5; DNA: TGTGCCAGCGATCGAAGCAAGGGAGAGACCCAGTACTTC; CDR3: CASDRSKGETQYF
V: TRBV5-5; size: -; D: -; J: TRBJ1-5; DNA: TGTGCCAGCAGCTTTGGGCAGGTTCCTCAGCCCCAGCATTTT; CDR3: CASSFGQVPQPQHF
V: TRBV19; size: -; D: TRBD2; J: TRBJ2-4; DNA: TGTGCCAGTAGCTCTGGACTAGCAGAAAACATTCAGTACTTC; CDR3: CASSSGLAENIQYF
V: TRBV27; size: -; D: -; J: TRBJ1-6; DNA: TGTGCCAGCAGTTTGCCGGGTAATTCACCCCTCCACTTT; CDR3: CASSLPGNSPLHF
V: TRBV7-9; size: few; D: -; J: TRBJ2-7; DNA: TGTGCCAGCAGCTTAGGTCGGACCAGCTACGAGCAGTACTTC; CDR3: CASSLGRTSYEQYF
V: TRBV2; size: few; D: -; J: TRBJ2-2; DNA: TGTGCCAGCAGTGAAGTTCTAGCGAACACCGGGGAGCTGTTTTTT; CDR3: CASSEVLANTGELFF
V: TRBV5-1; size: -; D: TRBD2; J: TRBJ2-1; DNA: TGCGCCAGCAGCTTGGTGGGAGGGTCCTACAATGAGCAGTTCTTC; CDR3: CASSLVGGSYNEQFF
V: TRBV28; size: -; D: -; J: TRBJ1-5; DNA: TGTGCCAGCAGTTTAATGTTGGCGCGTCAACAGCCCCAGCATTTT; CDR3: CASSLMLARQQPQHF
V: TRBV6-1; size: many; D: -; J: TRBJ2-7; DNA: TGTGCCAGCAGTACGCGGGGCTACGAGCAGTACTTC; CDR3: CASSTRGYEQYF
V: TRBV6-5; size: -; D: TRBD1; J: TRBJ2-7; DNA: TGTGCCAGCAGTTACTCGGCAGACAGGGGCTCCTACGAGCAGTACTTC; CDR3: CASSYSADRGSYEQYF